This T cell receptor beta chain was sequenced during a study of cytomegalovirus exposure and HLA in healthy donors. Only in-frame clones appear in the TCRdb table, and some are missing; sequencing was by immunoSEQ multiplex PCR. This table has 65,000 to 75,000 clones, roughly 94% appearing once. Comments on this clone: Its antigen is still unknown.

This CDR3 spans 15 amino acids. V was shortened by 8 bases and J by 0 bases, with 17 bases between the two germline ends. From germline, CDR1 is MDHEN and CDR2 SYDVKM. Study-wide results and limits: It was found in a later analysis that first-cohort TCR clusters tended to co-occur in the 120 validation repertoires. Most TCR sequences showed up rarely, but some public TCRs showed up in many donors.

Donors came from a validation cohort of some 110 subjects, distinct from the first 666-subject cohort. The clonotype comes from a man in his late teens or twenties in good health and CMV-seropositive. The chain combines TRBV28 with TRBJ2-7; TRBD2 might be the D (6 bases). Material: PBMCs. CDR3 DNA: TGTGCCAGCGCATTTGGGAGGACAAGCTCCTACGAGCAGTACTTC. Encoded protein: CASAFGRTSSYEQYF.